These 8 T cell receptor beta chains share one sample of origin, sequenced in a study of regulatory T cells in long-lasting Graves disease (dated by TCRdb to the early 2020s). The meaning of the sample's time point label: newly diagnosed GD, antithyroid drugs for less than 3 months. For both TCR sequencing and RNA sequencing, RNA was extracted from PBMCs using TRIzol. Preparation of the library involved multiplex PCR. TCRdb shows the sequencer as Illumina HiSeq 4000. TCR beta libraries were built with iRepertoire HTBI primers and Arm-PCR amplification of CDR3 regions. TCRdb reworked the public reads: Q25 trimming with fastp, MiXCR clone assembly, productive beta chains retained. Every CDR3 protein is listed once, alongside the most common genes and DNA of its rows. The sample table holds approximately 540,000 distinct CDR3 sequences, of which around 12% were seen once. The ten most abundant clones make up around 9.3% of the sample.

In addition, the sample was reused for a study of T cells in Graves' hyperthyroidism and ophthalmopathy.

The sequenced sample was peripheral blood mononuclear cells (PBMCs), obtained at new diagnosis, from a patient treated with antithyroid drugs. All receptors come from a woman in her twenties or thirties with Graves disease. Donor details come from another sample of the same person, matched by shared clones.

The rearrangement joins TRBV7-8 to TRBJ2-7, with D hard to call. The CDR3 runs to 14 residues. Germline V gene lookup returns CDR1 SGHVS and CDR2 FQNEAQ. The V end lost 1 base, the J end lost 3 bases, and 10 bases lay between the germline ends. Written as DNA, the CDR3 is TGTGCCAGCAGCTTAGGAGGCATCAACTACGAGCAGTACTTC. Amino acid sequence: CASSLGGINYEQYF.

The chain uses TRBV9 and TRBJ2-2; TRBD2 matches 14 bases. V lost 4 bases, J lost 3 bases, and 14 bases stayed unmatched. CDR1 is SGDLS, CDR2 YYNGEE, per germline. The length of the CDR3 is 20 residues. Here the CDR3 reads CASSPPSPGLAGGYTGELFF. CDR3 bases: TGTGCCAGCAGCCCACCCTCTCCTGGACTAGCGGGAGGATACACCGGGGAGCTGTTTTTT.

This clonotype has only a few counts. The chain is built from TRBV7-6 and TRBJ1-3; no firm D call. Germline CDR1 reads SGHVS; CDR2 reads FNYEAQ. Trimming took off 5 bases at V and 0 bases at J, with 11 bases between the two ends. The CDR3 is 15 residues long. CDR3 in amino acids: CASSASRASGNTIYF. CDR3 nucleotides: TGTGCCAGCAGCGCCTCCCGGGCCTCTGGAAACACCATATATTTT.

This clonotype was picked up a small number of times. V gene TRBV7-8 combines with J gene TRBJ2-7; D is unresolved. Germline-derived CDR1 and CDR2 are SGHVS and FQNEAQ. There are 14 residues in the CDR3. The V end lost 5 bases, the J end lost 6 bases, and 17 bases lay between the germline ends. CDR3 in amino acids: CASSPTRIRSEQYF. As DNA, the CDR3 is TGTGCCAGCAGCCCCACACGGATCAGGAGCGAGCAGTACTTC.

This clonotype was recorded at least ten times. This chain connects TRBV27 to TRBJ1-4; 7 nucleotides align to TRBD1. Germline V lookup: CDR1 MNHEY, CDR2 SMNVEV (reference sequence). The CDR3 sequence is 17 residues long. The V segment lost 7 bases and the J segment 8 bases; nucleotides outside the gene matches: 19. The chain's CDR3 is CASTFLTGLNGNEKLFF. In DNA form, the CDR3 reads TGTGCCAGCACCTTTCTGACAGGGTTGAATGGTAACGAAAAACTGTTTTTT. Looking up the rest from reference TRBV27 and TRBJ1-4 gives the full variable domain: EAQVTQNPRYLITVTGKKLTVTCSQNMNHEYMSWYRQDPGLGLRQIYYSMNVEVTDKGDVPEGYKVSRKEKRNFPLILESPSPNQTSLYFCASTFLTGLNGNEKLFFGSGTQLSVL.

This clonotype came up a few times. This may be a read error: a much more frequent sequence differs by one nucleotide. The chain is built from TRBV29-1 and TRBJ2-7, with unresolved D. Germline V lookup: CDR1 SQVTM, CDR2 ANQGSEA. The CDR3 extends over 14 amino acids. Trimming left V 4 bases short and J 2 bases short, with 15 bases between. The CDR3 coding sequence is TGCAGCGTTGGAGATCGGGCGAGGCCCTACGAGCAGTACTTC. Its protein product is CSVGDRARPYEQYF.

This clonotype was counted ten times or more. The chain combines TRBV2 with TRBJ2-5, with 8 bases matching TRBD1. CDR3 length: 16 residues. CDR1 SNHLY and CDR2 FYNNEI come from the germline V gene. J was trimmed by 5 bases and V by 2 bases; bases with no gene match: 10. The chain's CDR3 is CASSETGTGGGETQYF. The CDR3 nucleotides read TGTGCCAGCAGTGAAACAGGGACAGGTGGGGGCGAGACCCAGTACTTC.

The sample holds many counts of this clonotype. The gene calls are TRBV19 and TRBJ2-5; 7 nucleotides agree with TRBD2. The CDR3 runs to 17 residues. In germline, CDR1 is LNHDA, CDR2 SQIVND (reference sequence). V dropped 4 bases and J dropped 5; count of bases not matched to a gene: 16. This CDR3 reads CASSSGGFPSLWETQYF. The CDR3 nucleotides read TGTGCCAGTAGTAGCGGGGGATTTCCATCCTTGTGGGAGACCCAGTACTTC.